This TCR beta chain stems from a study of T cell changes during pregnancy in multiple sclerosis. Assay used: immunoSEQ multiplex PCR; TCRdb lists only in-frame clones, some missing. The table has fewer than 65,000 clones, about nine tenths seen once; the top ten hold about 0.76%. Germline CDR1 is LNHDA and CDR2 is SQIVND (reference sequence). CDR3 length equals 13 residues. Trimming took off 1 base at V and 4 bases at J, with 8 bases between the two ends. The clonotype comes from a female donor with multiple sclerosis, enrolled in a pregnancy study. The V gene is TRBV19, the J gene TRBJ2-7; possible D gene TRBD2, 5 bases. The starting material was CD4+ T cells from peripheral blood mononuclear cells, obtained in the first trimester of pregnancy. The CDR3 nucleotides are TGTGCCAGTAGTATAGGGGAGCGGTACGAGCAGTACTTC. The encoded protein is CASSIGERYEQYF.